The present T cell receptor beta chain was sequenced within a study of T cell responses to AZD1222 COVID-19 vaccine. CDR3 size: 16 residues. Germline assignment: CDR1 MNHEY and CDR2 SMNVEV (reference sequence). Trimming took off 5 bases at V and 3 bases at J, with 18 bases between the two ends. TCRdb keeps only in-frame clones here, not all; method: immunoSEQ multiplex PCR. The data show roughly 130,000 clones, more than 90% seen once. Sequenced material: peripheral blood, taken on day 0 of AZD1222 vaccination. The gene calls are TRBV27 and TRBJ2-3; possible D gene TRBD1, 6 bases. The TCR comes from an adult in good health. The CDR3 sequence: CASSNPAGVRTDTQYF. As DNA, the CDR3 is TGTGCCAGCAGTAACCCCGCAGGGGTACGAACAGATACGCAGTATTTT.